These 16 T cell receptor beta chains were all obtained from the same sample, sequenced in a study of low-dose radiotherapy and immunotherapy resistance in tumors. TRAV- and TRBV-specific primers primed first-strand cDNA, covering alpha and beta chains. A roughly 20-cycle PCR with a constant-region primer and V-primer adapter amplified TCRs. Using its own MiXCR run on the reads, TCRdb lists one record per CDR3 protein. This table holds about 64,000 distinct CDR3 sequences, about a quarter found once. Stated time point: before trial treatment. Sequencing used PBMCs, obtained before treatment. Every receptor here comes from a male donor with rectosigmoid adenocarcinoma.

The rearrangement joins TRBV7-9 to TRBJ1-4, with 9 bases identical to TRBD1. The CDR3 consists of 19 residues. The V gene's germline CDR1 is SEHNR and CDR2 FQNEAQ (reference sequence). With 9 bases clipped from V and 1 base from J, the junction kept 18 bases outside the gene matches. The CDR3 reads CARSMPAGTGLRTNEKLFF. The CDR3 DNA is TGTGCCAGAAGCATGCCGGCCGGGACAGGGCTGAGAACTAATGAAAAACTGTTTTTT.

This clonotype has at least ten counts. The chain employs TRBV5-1 and TRBJ2-3; TRBD2 agrees at 11 bases. The CDR3 totals 16 residues. The V and J ends lost 4 bases and 0 bases, in that order; junction bases with no gene match: 4. Germline assignment: CDR1 SGHRS and CDR2 YFSETQ. The CDR3 spells CASSRRLAGSTDTQYF. For the CDR3, the DNA is TGCGCCAGCAGCCGGCGACTAGCGGGAAGCACAGATACGCAGTATTTT.

The chain has TRBV5-3 and TRBJ2-7; D unclear. TRBV5-3 is an ORF, with its function uncertain. The CDR3 length is 12 residues. The V end was cut by 1 base, the J end by 2 bases, with 4 bases between. The CDR3 DNA reads as TGTGCCAGAAGCTTGCGGACCTACGAGCAGTACTTC. It codes for CARSLRTYEQYF.

This clonotype has at least ten counts. The chain joins TRBV5-6 to TRBJ2-2; TRBD1 agrees at 9 bases. The CDR3 spans 15 residues. J gave up 5 bases and V 0 bases, and 2 bases lay outside the gene matches. CDR1 SGHDT and CDR2 YYEEEE come from the germline V gene. CDR3 nucleotides: TGTGCCAGCAGCTTGGGGGGACAGGGAACCGGGGAGCTGTTTTTT. Encoded protein: CASSLGGQGTGELFF.

Comments on this clonotype: A much larger clone is a single base away; this may be a read error. The chain employs TRBV7-8 and TRBJ2-7, with D possibly TRBD2 on 7 matching bases. The CDR3 covers 15 residues. The V gene lost 2 bases and the J gene lost 8 bases, with 19 bases spanning the gap. Germline lookup yields CDR1 SGHVS and CDR2 FQNEAQ. The CDR3 nucleotides are TGTGCCAGCAGCTTACTAGGGGGGGATAGTTCAAAGCAGTACTTC. This sequence encodes CASSLLGGDSSKQYF.

Comments on this clonotype: One base separates it from a far larger clone, so it is likely a read error. The J gene is TRBJ2-1, the V gene TRBV5-1; a weak D match, TRBD2 (5 bases). Trimming took 3 bases from V and 10 from J, leaving 14 bases between them. This CDR3 is built from 13 residues. The germline V gene encodes CDR1 SGHRS and CDR2 YFSETQ. The CDR3 region has the DNA TGCGCCAGCAGCTGGGCCGGAACGGGGGAGCAGTTCTTC. This gives the protein CASSWAGTGEQFF.

There are many counts of this clonotype. DNA for the CDR3: TGTGCCAGCAGCCCCAACCAGTTTGGCCGTTCTAACTATGGCTACACCTTC. This sequence encodes CASSPNQFGRSNYGYTF. V gene TRBV7-3 combines with J gene TRBJ1-2; no clear D. V was shortened by 5 bases and J by 0 bases, with 19 bases between the two germline ends. Germline V gene data show CDR1 as SGHTA and CDR2 as FQGTGA. The CDR3 is made up of 17 amino acids.

This clonotype was picked up many times. This chain connects TRBV5-1 to TRBJ1-2, with TRBD1 matching over 8 bases. Unmatched junction bases numbered 6, after V lost 2 bases and J lost 3 bases. Per germline, CDR1 SGHRS and CDR2 YFSETQ. The CDR3 runs to 15 residues. The CDR3: CASSFQGQGDYGYTF. For the CDR3, the DNA is TGCGCCAGCAGCTTCCAAGGACAGGGCGACTATGGCTACACCTTC.

This clonotype was recorded a few times. The CDR3 DNA reads as TGTGCCAGTCTGACAGACCTTAATTCACCCCTCCACTTT. Translated, it gives CASLTDLNSPLHF. The chain is built from TRBV18 and TRBJ1-6; perhaps TRBD1 as D (5 bases). V lost 9 bases to trimming and J lost 6 bases, with 12 bases between them. From germline, CDR1 is KGHSH and CDR2 LQKENI. This CDR3 is built from 13 residues.

This clonotype was observed many times. This sequence joins TRBV24-1 and TRBJ2-5; D is undetermined. In germline, CDR1 is KGHDR, CDR2 SFDVKD. This CDR3 is 13 amino acids long. Trimming pared 5 bases from V and 0 bases from J, leaving 6 bases between. CDR3 in amino acids: CATSAVHQETQYF. DNA of the CDR3: TGTGCCACCAGTGCGGTTCACCAAGAGACCCAGTACTTC.

This clonotype was observed at least ten times. This chain joins TRBV7-3 and TRBJ2-2; TRBD2 agrees at 10 bases. Germline CDR1 is SGHTA and CDR2 is FQGTGA. Germline trimming cut 5 bases from V and 2 bases from J; bases unmatched to any gene: 5. The CDR3 covers 16 residues. CDR3 amino acids: CASSPPSGSNTGELFF. The CDR3 bases are TGTGCCAGCAGCCCGCCTAGCGGGAGTAACACCGGGGAGCTGTTTTTT. Full variable domain (missing parts from reference TRBV7-3 and TRBJ2-2): GAGVSQTPSNKVTEKGKYVELRCDPISGHTALYWYRQSLGQGPEFLIYFQGTGAADDSGLPNDRFFAVRPEGSVSTLKIQRTERGDSAVYLCASSPPSGSNTGELFFGEGSRLTVL.

The rearrangement joins TRBV15 to TRBJ1-5; no clear D. The CDR3 has 15 residues. Trimming pared 3 bases from V and 1 base from J, leaving 10 bases between. CDR1 is LNHNV, CDR2 YYDKDF, per germline (reference sequence). The CDR3 nucleotides are TGTGCCACCAGCAGCGAGGGATTAAGCAATCAGCCCCAGCATTTT. It translates to CATSSEGLSNQPQHF.

This clonotype was seen repeatedly, ten times or more. The chain recombines TRBV12-3 or TRBV12-4 with TRBJ2-7, with D possibly being TRBD1 or TRBD2 (5 bases each). This CDR3 is 13 amino acids long. Trimming cost V 0 bases and J 6 bases, with 9 bases left between them. CDR3 coding DNA: TGTGCCAGCAGTTTAGCGCTTGGGGGCGAGCAGTACTTC. Amino acid sequence: CASSLALGGEQYF.

This clonotype occurred many times. The CDR3 is CASSVGGTEAFF. The CDR3, as DNA: TGTGCCAGCAGTGTCGGGGGTACTGAAGCTTTCTTT. The genes are TRBV2 and TRBJ1-1; D might be TRBD1 (5 bases). The CDR3 has 12 residues. Looked up from germline, CDR1 is SNHLY and CDR2 is FYNNEI. The V end was cut by 4 bases, the J end by 5 bases, with 8 bases between.

This clonotype was seen many times. This chain connects TRBV12-3 or TRBV12-4 to TRBJ2-2; D ambiguous. CDR3 length: 13 amino acids. Trimming removed 5 bases from V and 2 bases from J, with 6 bases in between. The CDR3 is CASSPSNTGELFF. CDR3 in DNA: TGTGCCAGCAGTCCCTCAAACACCGGGGAGCTGTTTTTT.

This clonotype was seen at least ten times. This chain uses TRBV4-2 with TRBJ2-3; D unresolved. The length of the CDR3 is 16 residues. The V gene's germline CDR1 is LGHNA and CDR2 YNFKEQ. The V end was cut by 0 bases, the J end by 1 base, with 11 bases between. The CDR3 here is CASSQERAHGTDTQYF. In DNA, the CDR3 is TGTGCCAGCAGCCAAGAAAGGGCCCATGGCACAGATACGCAGTATTTT.